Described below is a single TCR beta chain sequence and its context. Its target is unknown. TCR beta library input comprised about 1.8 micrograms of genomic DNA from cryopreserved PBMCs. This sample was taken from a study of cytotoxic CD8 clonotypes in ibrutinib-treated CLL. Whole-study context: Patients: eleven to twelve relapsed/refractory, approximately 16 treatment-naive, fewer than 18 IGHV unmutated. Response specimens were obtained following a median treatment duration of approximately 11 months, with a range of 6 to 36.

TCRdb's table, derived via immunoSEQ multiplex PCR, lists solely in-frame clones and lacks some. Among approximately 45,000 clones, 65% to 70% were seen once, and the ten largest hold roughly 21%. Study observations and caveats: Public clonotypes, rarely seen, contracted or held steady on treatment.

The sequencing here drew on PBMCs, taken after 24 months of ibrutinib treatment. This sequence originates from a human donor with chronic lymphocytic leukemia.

The CDR3 DNA sequence: TGCGCCAGCAGCCGAGGGAATTCACCCCTCCACTTT. Residues: CASSRGNSPLHF. The chain has TRBV5-1 and TRBJ1-6; D uncertain. This CDR3 is 12 amino acids long. Trimming cost V 4 bases and J 7 bases, with 6 bases left between them. CDR1 is SGHRS, CDR2 YFSETQ, per germline.